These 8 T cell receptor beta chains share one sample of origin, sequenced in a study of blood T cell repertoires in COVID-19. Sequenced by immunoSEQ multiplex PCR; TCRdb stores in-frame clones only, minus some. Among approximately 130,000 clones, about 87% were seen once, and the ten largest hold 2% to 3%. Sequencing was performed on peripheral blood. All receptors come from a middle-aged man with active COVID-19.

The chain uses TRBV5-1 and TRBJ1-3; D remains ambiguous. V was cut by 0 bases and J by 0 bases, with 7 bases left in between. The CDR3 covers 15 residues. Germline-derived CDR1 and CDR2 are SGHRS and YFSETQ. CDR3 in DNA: TGCGCCAGCAGCTTGGAATCAGGCTCTGGAAACACCATATATTTT. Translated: CASSLESGSGNTIYF.

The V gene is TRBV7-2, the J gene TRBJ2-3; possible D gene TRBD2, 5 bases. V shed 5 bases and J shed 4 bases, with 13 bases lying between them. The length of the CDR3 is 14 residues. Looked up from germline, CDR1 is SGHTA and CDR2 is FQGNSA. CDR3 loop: CASSNGLLSDTQYF. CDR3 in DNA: TGTGCCAGCAGCAATGGACTTTTGTCAGATACGCAGTATTTT.

The CDR3 DNA is TGTGCCAGCAGTGAAGGGGGGGCAACTAATGAAAAACTGTTTTTT. This gives the protein CASSEGGATNEKLFF. The chain uses TRBV2 and TRBJ1-4; perhaps TRBD1 as D (5 bases). Germline-derived CDR1 and CDR2 are SNHLY and FYNNEI. Trimming took off 1 base at V and 0 bases at J, with 6 bases between the two ends. The CDR3 extends over 15 amino acids. Complete variable domain (other parts from reference TRBV2 and TRBJ1-4): EPEVTQTPSHQVTQMGQEVILRCVPISNHLYFYWYRQILGQKVEFLVSFYNNEISEKSEIFDDQFSVERPDGSNFTLKIRSTKLEDSAMYFCASSEGGATNEKLFFGSGTQLSVL.

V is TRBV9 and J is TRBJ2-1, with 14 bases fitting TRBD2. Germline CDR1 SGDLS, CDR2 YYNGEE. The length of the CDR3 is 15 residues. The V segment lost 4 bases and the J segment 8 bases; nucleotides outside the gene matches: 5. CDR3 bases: TGTGCCAGCAGCCCGGGACTAGCGGGGGCCTATGAGCAGTTCTTC. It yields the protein CASSPGLAGAYEQFF. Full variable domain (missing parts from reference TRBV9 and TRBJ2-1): DSGVTQTPKHLITATGQRVTLRCSPRSGDLSVYWYQQSLDQGLQFLIQYYNGEERAKGNILERFSAQQFPDLHSELNLSSLELGDSALYFCASSPGLAGAYEQFFGPGTRLTVL.

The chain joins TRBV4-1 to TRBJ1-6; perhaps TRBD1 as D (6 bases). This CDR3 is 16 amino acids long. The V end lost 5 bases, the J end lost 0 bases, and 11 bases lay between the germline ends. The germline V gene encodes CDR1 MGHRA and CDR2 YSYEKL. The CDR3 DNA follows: TGCGCCAGCAGCTCACAGGGAAGCTCCTATAATTCACCCCTCCACTTT. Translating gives CASSSQGSSYNSPLHF.

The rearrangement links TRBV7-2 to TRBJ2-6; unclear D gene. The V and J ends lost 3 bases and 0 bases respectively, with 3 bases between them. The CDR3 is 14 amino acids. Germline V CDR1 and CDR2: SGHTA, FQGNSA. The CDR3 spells CASSFSSGANVLTF. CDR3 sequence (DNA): TGTGCCAGCAGCTTCAGCTCTGGGGCCAACGTCCTGACTTTC.

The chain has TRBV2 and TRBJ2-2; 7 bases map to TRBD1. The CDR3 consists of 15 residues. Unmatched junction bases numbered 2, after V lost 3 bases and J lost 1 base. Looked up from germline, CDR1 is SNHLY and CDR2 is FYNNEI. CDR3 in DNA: TGTGCCAGCAGTGACAGGGGGTGGAACACCGGGGAGCTGTTTTTT. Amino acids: CASSDRGWNTGELFF.

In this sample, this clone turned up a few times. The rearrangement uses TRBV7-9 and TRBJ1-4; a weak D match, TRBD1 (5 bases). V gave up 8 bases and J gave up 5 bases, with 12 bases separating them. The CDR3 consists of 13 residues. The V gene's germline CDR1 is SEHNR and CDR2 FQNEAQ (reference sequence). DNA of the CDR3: TGTGCCAGCGGGACTGGGATGAATGAAAAACTGTTTTTT. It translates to CASGTGMNEKLFF.